This T cell receptor beta chain derives from a study of shared T cell receptors in the human thymus. Trimming shortened V by 0 bases and J by 3 bases, and 4 bases separated the two germline ends. The CDR3 is 13 residues long. Germline loops: CDR1 SGHKS, CDR2 YYEKEE (reference sequence). TCRdb keeps only in-frame clones here, not all; method: immunoSEQ multiplex PCR. The sample contains about 400,000 clones, over 90% of which appear only once. Material: thymocytes. V and J are TRBV5-5 and TRBJ2-1; no firm D call. This clonotype was sampled from a human donor. This chain's CDR3 is CASSLEIYNEQFF. CDR3 bases: TGTGCCAGCAGCTTGGAAATCTACAATGAGCAGTTCTTC.